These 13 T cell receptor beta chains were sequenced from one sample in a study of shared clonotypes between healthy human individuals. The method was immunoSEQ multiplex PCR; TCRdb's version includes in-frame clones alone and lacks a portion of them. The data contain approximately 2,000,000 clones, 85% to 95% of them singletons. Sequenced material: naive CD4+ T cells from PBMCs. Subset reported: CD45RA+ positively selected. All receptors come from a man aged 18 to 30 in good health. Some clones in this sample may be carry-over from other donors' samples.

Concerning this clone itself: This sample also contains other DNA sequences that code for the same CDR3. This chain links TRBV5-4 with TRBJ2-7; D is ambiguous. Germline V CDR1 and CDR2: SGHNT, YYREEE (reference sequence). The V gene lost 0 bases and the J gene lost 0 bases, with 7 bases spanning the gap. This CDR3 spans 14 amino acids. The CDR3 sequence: CASSLDYSSYEQYF. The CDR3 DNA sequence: TGTGCCAGCAGCTTGGACTACAGCTCCTACGAGCAGTACTTC.

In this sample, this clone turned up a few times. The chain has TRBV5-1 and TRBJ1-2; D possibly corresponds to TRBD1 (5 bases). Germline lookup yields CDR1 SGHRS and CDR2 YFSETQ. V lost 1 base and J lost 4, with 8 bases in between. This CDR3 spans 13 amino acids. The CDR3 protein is CASSLRQLYGYTF. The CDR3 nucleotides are TGCGCCAGCAGCTTGCGACAGCTCTATGGCTACACCTTC.

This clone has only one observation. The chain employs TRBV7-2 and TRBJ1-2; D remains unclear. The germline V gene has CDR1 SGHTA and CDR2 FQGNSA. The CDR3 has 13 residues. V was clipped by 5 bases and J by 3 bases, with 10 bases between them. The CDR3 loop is CASSPAQHYGYTF. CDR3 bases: TGTGCCAGCAGCCCGGCGCAGCACTATGGCTACACCTTC.

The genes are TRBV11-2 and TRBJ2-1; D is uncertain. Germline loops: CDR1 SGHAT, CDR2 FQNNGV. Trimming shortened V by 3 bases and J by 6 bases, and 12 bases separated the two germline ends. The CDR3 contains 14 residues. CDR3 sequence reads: CASSFLSQVNEQFF. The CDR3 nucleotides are TGTGCCAGCAGCTTCCTCAGCCAAGTCAATGAGCAGTTCTTC.

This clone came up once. In DNA, the CDR3 is TGTGCCAGCAGCACGAGGACAGGGGGCGGTCGGAAGCTGTTTTTT. Translated, it gives CASSTRTGGGRKLFF. This chain uses TRBV7-9 with TRBJ2-2; 11 bases line up with TRBD1. Germline CDR1 and CDR2: SEHNR and FQNEAQ (reference sequence). CDR3 length: 15 residues. The V segment lost 5 bases and the J segment 12 bases; nucleotides outside the gene matches: 11.

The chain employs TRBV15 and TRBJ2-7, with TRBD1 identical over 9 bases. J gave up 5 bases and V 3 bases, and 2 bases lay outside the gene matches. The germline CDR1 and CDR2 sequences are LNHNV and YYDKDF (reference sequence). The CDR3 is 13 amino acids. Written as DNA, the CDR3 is TGTGCCACCAGCAGTGGGACAGGGCACGAGCAGTACTTC. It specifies CATSSGTGHEQYF.

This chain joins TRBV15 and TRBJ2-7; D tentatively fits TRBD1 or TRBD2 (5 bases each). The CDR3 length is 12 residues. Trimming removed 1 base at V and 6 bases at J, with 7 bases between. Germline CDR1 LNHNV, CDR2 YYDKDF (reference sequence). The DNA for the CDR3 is TGTGCCACCAGCAGAGGGGGGTTCGAGCAGTACTTC. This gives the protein CATSRGGFEQYF.

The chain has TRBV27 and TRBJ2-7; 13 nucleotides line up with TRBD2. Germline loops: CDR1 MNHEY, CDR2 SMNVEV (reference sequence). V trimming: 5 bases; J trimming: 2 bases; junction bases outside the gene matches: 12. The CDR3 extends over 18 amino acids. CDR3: CASSLRAGGLAGPYEQYF. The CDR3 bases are TGTGCCAGCAGTCTTCGGGCAGGGGGACTAGCGGGACCCTACGAGCAGTACTTC.

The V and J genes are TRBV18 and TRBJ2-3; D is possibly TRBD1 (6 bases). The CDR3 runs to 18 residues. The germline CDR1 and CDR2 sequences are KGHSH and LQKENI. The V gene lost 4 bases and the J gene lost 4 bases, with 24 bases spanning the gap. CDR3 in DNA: TGTGCCAGCTCACTTCATGAGCTCGGGACAACCCGGGCAGATACGCAGTATTTT. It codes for CASSLHELGTTRADTQYF.

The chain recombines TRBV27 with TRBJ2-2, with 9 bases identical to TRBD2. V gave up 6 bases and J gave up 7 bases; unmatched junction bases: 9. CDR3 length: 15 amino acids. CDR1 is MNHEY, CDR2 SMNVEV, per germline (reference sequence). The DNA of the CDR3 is TGTGCCAGCAGCGGGGCGGGAGGGAAGGTCGGGGAGCTGTTTTTT. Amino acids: CASSGAGGKVGELFF.

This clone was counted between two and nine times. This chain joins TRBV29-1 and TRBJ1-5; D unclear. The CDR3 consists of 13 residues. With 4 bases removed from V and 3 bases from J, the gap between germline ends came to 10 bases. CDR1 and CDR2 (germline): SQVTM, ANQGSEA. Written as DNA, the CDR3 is TGCAGCGTTGTTTTACAGCCCAATCAGCCCCAGCATTTT. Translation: CSVVLQPNQPQHF.

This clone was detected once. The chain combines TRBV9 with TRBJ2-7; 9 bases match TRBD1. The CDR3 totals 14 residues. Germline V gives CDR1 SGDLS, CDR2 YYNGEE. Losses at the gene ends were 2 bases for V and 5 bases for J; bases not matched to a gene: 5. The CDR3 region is CASSVGTGRDEQYF. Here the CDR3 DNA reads TGTGCCAGCAGCGTTGGGACAGGGAGGGACGAGCAGTACTTC.

As DNA, the CDR3 is TGTGCTCTGGGGGGTAGCGGGAGGATCAATGAGCAGTTCTTC. The encoded protein is CALGGSGRINEQFF. The chain has TRBV30 and TRBJ2-1; 10 bases line up with TRBD2. This CDR3 comprises 14 residues. Germline-derived CDR1 and CDR2 are GTSNPN and SVGIG (reference sequence). The full variable domain, in which reference TRBV30 and TRBJ2-1 provide the parts outside the CDR3, is SQTIHQWPATLVQPVGSPLSLECTVEGTSNPNLYWYRQAAGRGLQLLFYSVGIGQISSEVPQNLSASRPQDRQFILSSKKLLLSDSGFYLCALGGSGRINEQFFGPGTRLTVL.